This section outlines one T cell receptor beta chain sequence together with its context. Its antigen is not identified. This sample is drawn from a study of shared clonotypes between healthy human individuals. Overall study results and limits: Clonotype sharing among the donors was expected to vary with sequencing depth. The donor pool, a small one, limited the genetic and exposure-history diversity represented.

V lost 6 bases and J 1 base, leaving 10 bases between the germline ends. The CDR3 has 15 residues. The germline V gene encodes CDR1 WSHSY and CDR2 SAAADI. The run depth of the assay was deep. Over several immunoSEQ plates, each subset's genomic DNA was distributed in even portions. The protocol was immunoSEQ multiplex PCR, while the TCRdb copy is restricted to in-frame clones and leaves out a portion. Of about 1 million clones in the sample, 75% to 80% are singletons; the top ten hold under 0.6%. V is TRBV10-2 and J is TRBJ2-6; D perhaps matches TRBD2 (6 bases). The sample consisted of memory CD4+ T cells from PBMCs. Subset here: CD45RA-negative fraction. The sequence was collected from a man aged 18 to 30 in good health. Some clones in this sample may be carry-over from other donors' samples. The CDR3 region has the DNA TGCGCCAGCAGGAGGAGGGGTTCTGGGGCCAACGTCCTGACTTTC. Its translation is CASRRRGSGANVLTF.